These 24 T cell receptor beta chains share one sample of origin, sequenced in a study of neurological immune-mediated disorders (dated by TCRdb to the late 2010s). Preparation of the library involved 5' RACE. Instrument used: Illumina HiSeq 2500. The public reads were reprocessed in TCRdb via fastp at Q25 and MiXCR, keeping in-frame beta chains. Each record represents a unique CDR3 protein, reported with the most common genes and DNA among its rows. The sample contains roughly 70,000 distinct CDR3 sequences, less than 5.5% of them found a single time. Roughly 2.8% of the sample is held by the ten biggest clonotypes. The specimen sequenced was PBMCs. The receptors here all came from a woman aged 30 to 39 with multiple sclerosis.

This chain links TRBV5-1 with TRBJ2-4, with D perhaps matching TRBD1 (6 bases). Germline V CDR1 and CDR2: SGHRS, YFSETQ. The V and J ends lost 2 bases and 9 bases respectively, with 12 bases between them. The CDR3 totals 13 residues. The CDR3 loop reads CASSLGRGGIQYF. Here the CDR3 DNA reads TGCGCCAGCAGCTTAGGCAGGGGTGGCATTCAGTACTTC.

There are many counts of this clonotype. The chain has TRBV9 and TRBJ2-5; TRBD2 matches 9 bases. This CDR3 is 15 amino acids long. CDR1 is SGDLS, CDR2 YYNGEE, per germline. Trimming removed 0 bases from V and 5 bases from J; junction bases left unmatched: 5. DNA for the CDR3: TGTGCCAGCAGCGTAGGGGGGACTAGCAGGGAGACCCAGTACTTC. It yields the protein CASSVGGTSRETQYF.

This clonotype was recorded at least ten times. This chain links TRBV7-9 with TRBJ2-2; D tentatively reads TRBD1 or TRBD2 (6 bases each). CDR3 length: 15 amino acids. V was trimmed by 5 bases and J by 3 bases, leaving 13 bases between them. Germline assignment: CDR1 SEHNR and CDR2 FQNEAQ (reference sequence). DNA for the CDR3: TGTGCCAGCAGCACTACGAGGGGGGACACCGGGGAGCTGTTTTTT. Its translation is CASSTTRGDTGELFF. The full variable domain, rest sourced from reference TRBV7-9 and TRBJ2-2, is DTGVSQNPRHKITKRGQNVTFRCDPISEHNRLYWYRQTLGQGPEFLTYFQNEAQLEKSRLLSDRFSAERPKGSFSTLEIQRTEQGDSAMYLCASSTTRGDTGELFFGEGSRLTVL.

This clonotype has more than one count but fewer than ten. This may arise from a read error, as a much more abundant clone is one base away. The gene calls are TRBV7-2 and TRBJ2-3; no definite D call. Trimming shortened V by 6 bases and J by 3 bases, and 16 bases separated the two germline ends. This CDR3 is built from 15 residues. Per germline, CDR1 SGHTA and CDR2 FQGNSA. The CDR3 reads CASRQRGKATDTQYF. The CDR3 nucleotides are TGTGCCAGCAGACAAAGAGGAAAGGCAACAGATACGCAGTATTTT.

This clonotype has just a few counts. CDR3 nucleotides: TGTGCCAGCAGTTTAATCCCCCGGGACAGGGATTATCCCTACGAGCAGTACTTC. This translates into CASSLIPRDRDYPYEQYF. This chain joins TRBV12-3 or TRBV12-4 and TRBJ2-7, with 9 bases lining up with TRBD1. The CDR3 is 18 residues long. Germline trimming cut 2 bases from V and 2 bases from J; bases unmatched to any gene: 13.

On this clonotype: At one end, the junction sequence differs from germline, possibly due to a read error. The rearrangement joins TRBV20-1 to TRBJ1-5; 9 nucleotides align to TRBD1. The germline gives CDR1 DFQATT, CDR2 SNEGSKA (reference sequence). The CDR3 loop spans 14 amino acids. CDR3 coding DNA: TGCAGTGCAACCGGACAGGGGAAGGGTCAGCCCCAGAATTTT. It translates to CSATGQGKGQPQNF.

This clonotype was recorded many times. The rearrangement uses TRBV20-1 and TRBJ2-5; the match to TRBD2 covers 9 bases. This CDR3 has 14 amino acids. Germline assignment: CDR1 DFQATT and CDR2 SNEGSKA (reference sequence). J gave up 5 bases and V 6 bases, and 10 bases lay outside the gene matches. The CDR3 DNA reads as TGCAGTGCCGAGACGACTAGCGGCTGGGAGACCCAGTACTTC. It translates to CSAETTSGWETQYF.

This chain uses TRBV6-5 with TRBJ1-1, with D uncertain. CDR1 MNHEY and CDR2 SVGAGI come from the germline V gene. V was shortened by 0 bases and J by 0 bases, with 8 bases between the two germline ends. This CDR3 region has 15 residues. This chain's CDR3 is CASSYSVRLNTEAFF. The DNA for the CDR3 is TGTGCCAGCAGTTACTCGGTCCGACTGAACACTGAAGCTTTCTTT.

This clonotype was detected only a few times. This chain joins TRBV6-5 and TRBJ2-5, with D perhaps TRBD1 (6 bases). In germline, CDR1 is MNHEY, CDR2 SVGAGI. The V and J ends lost 6 bases and 7 bases respectively, with 21 bases between them. The CDR3 has 15 residues. The DNA for the CDR3 is TGTGCCAGCAGCCCTCCCGACAGGCCCAGATTGACCCAGTACTTC. It yields the protein CASSPPDRPRLTQYF.

The chain uses TRBV4-1 and TRBJ1-4; possibly TRBD1 for D (5 bases). The CDR3 is 15 residues long. In germline, CDR1 is MGHRA, CDR2 YSYEKL. V was trimmed by 5 bases and J by 3 bases, leaving 13 bases between them. Here the CDR3 DNA reads TGCGCCAGCAGCGCCGGGGGAAGATCTAATGAAAAACTGTTTTTT. Protein sequence: CASSAGGRSNEKLFF.

This clonotype was counted ten times or more. The chain joins TRBV7-2 to TRBJ2-2; possible D gene TRBD2, 5 bases. Germline V gene sequence: CDR1 SGHTA, CDR2 FQGNSA. The CDR3 consists of 14 residues. Trimming removed 5 bases at V and 7 bases at J, with 14 bases between. This CDR3 reads CASSRGLAGGELFF. The CDR3 nucleotides are TGTGCCAGCAGCCGTGGACTGGCCGGCGGGGAGCTGTTTTTT.

This clonotype occurred many times. The chain links TRBV5-1 to TRBJ2-7, with D maybe TRBD2 (5 bases). Germline V lookup: CDR1 SGHRS, CDR2 YFSETQ. CDR3 length: 12 amino acids. Trimming removed 7 bases at V and 7 bases at J, with 15 bases between. The CDR3 DNA reads TGCGCCAGCGGCACGGTGACGGGAGAGCAGTACTTC. Protein product: CASGTVTGEQYF.

This clonotype was seen ten or more times. This sequence joins TRBV20-1 and TRBJ2-7; D might be TRBD2 (5 bases). Trimming took 7 bases from V and 5 from J, leaving 15 bases between them. CDR3 length: 12 residues. Germline assignment: CDR1 DFQATT and CDR2 SNEGSKA (reference sequence). The CDR3 DNA is TGCAGTGGTCAGAGGGTAGGGCACGAGCAGTACTTC. It codes for CSGQRVGHEQYF.

There are a few counts of this clonotype. This chain joins TRBV20-1 and TRBJ1-6; tentatively, D is TRBD1 (6 bases). Germline-derived CDR1 and CDR2 are DFQATT and SNEGSKA (reference sequence). The CDR3 sequence is 13 residues long. Trimming left V 8 bases short and J 0 bases short, with 8 bases between. CDR3 in amino acids: CSSQGSYNSPLHF. CDR3 coding DNA: TGCAGTTCACAGGGCTCCTATAATTCACCCCTCCACTTT.

This clonotype was counted ten times or more. This CDR3 reads CASSVGPSLDTQYF. CDR3 nucleotide sequence: TGTGCCAGCAGCGTAGGTCCTAGTCTCGATACGCAGTATTTT. The chain has TRBV9 and TRBJ2-3; D uncertain. This CDR3 is 14 amino acids long. The V end lost 0 bases, the J end lost 6 bases, and 11 bases lay between the germline ends. Germline V lookup: CDR1 SGDLS, CDR2 YYNGEE. The whole variable domain, filled in from reference TRBV9 and TRBJ2-3, reads DSGVTQTPKHLITATGQRVTLRCSPRSGDLSVYWYQQSLDQGLQFLIQYYNGEERAKGNILERFSAQQFPDLHSELNLSSLELGDSALYFCASSVGPSLDTQYFGPGTRLTVL.

This clonotype was recorded many times. V is TRBV7-2 and J is TRBJ2-3; TRBD2 agrees at 15 bases. The CDR3 sequence is 17 residues long. The trim removed 5 bases at V and 1 base at J, leaving 4 bases unmatched. Germline V CDR1 and CDR2: SGHTA, FQGNSA. This CDR3 is CASSGLAGGLGTDTQYF. The CDR3 DNA reads as TGTGCCAGCAGCGGACTAGCGGGGGGGCTGGGCACAGATACGCAGTATTTT. The variable domain in full, with the rest retrieved from reference TRBV7-2 and TRBJ2-3, is GAGVSQSPSNKVTEKGKDVELRCDPISGHTALYWYRQSLGQGLEFLIYFQGNSAPDKSGLPSDRFSAERTGGSVSTLTIQRTQQEDSAVYLCASSGLAGGLGTDTQYFGPGTRLTVL.

In this sample, this clonotype turned up many times. The V call is TRBV12-3 or TRBV12-4, the J call TRBJ1-2, with a possible D match to TRBD1 (5 bases). The CDR3 has 13 amino acids. V was cut by 6 bases and J by 8 bases, with 16 bases left in between. Written as DNA, the CDR3 is TGTGCCAGCAGCCTGGGGGGACCTTCGGGCTACACCTTC. This sequence encodes CASSLGGPSGYTF.

There are many counts of this clonotype. This chain uses TRBV18 with TRBJ1-1; tentative D call: TRBD1 (5 bases). CDR3 length: 16 amino acids. Looked up from germline, CDR1 is KGHSH and CDR2 is LQKENI. V dropped 4 bases and J dropped 2 bases, with 17 bases sitting between them. CDR3 loop: CASSLQGHISNTEAFF. The CDR3 DNA sequence: TGTGCCAGCTCACTGCAGGGTCATATCAGCAACACTGAAGCTTTCTTT.

This clonotype was seen a handful of times. This rearrangement joins TRBV5-1 to TRBJ2-5; D may be TRBD1 (7 bases). The ends were cut back, 4 bases at V and 4 bases at J, with 14 bases in the middle. The CDR3 loop spans 14 amino acids. Germline loops: CDR1 SGHRS, CDR2 YFSETQ. The DNA for the CDR3 is TGCGCCAGCAGCGTAACAGGGGACTCAGAGACCCAGTACTTC. Translating it yields CASSVTGDSETQYF.

In this sample, this clonotype turned up many times. The rearrangement joins TRBV6-2 or TRBV6-3 to TRBJ1-5; D is unresolved. From germline, CDR1 is MNHEY and CDR2 SVGEGT. V gave up 6 bases and J gave up 0 bases, with 9 bases separating them. CDR3 length: 14 residues. The CDR3 DNA reads TGTGCCAGCAGCCTGGGGTATAGCAATCAGCCCCAGCATTTT. It encodes CASSLGYSNQPQHF.

This clonotype was found many times. A read error may explain this, as a much larger clone is one base away. The V and J genes are TRBV20-1 and TRBJ1-3, with D possibly matching TRBD1 (6 bases). The CDR3 is 16 residues long. From germline, CDR1 is DFQATT and CDR2 SNEGSKA (reference sequence). CDR3: CSARPRSDSSGKTIYF. The DNA for the CDR3 is TGCAGTGCTAGACCCCGTTCGGACAGCTCTGGAAAAACCATATATTTT.

This clonotype was observed at least ten times. The chain has TRBV5-1 and TRBJ1-1; no clear D gene. Germline V gene data show CDR1 as SGHRS and CDR2 as YFSETQ. The CDR3 is 13 amino acids. The V and J ends lost 5 bases and 4 bases respectively, with 12 bases between them. This CDR3 is CASRPTEGTEAFF. The CDR3 nucleotides read TGCGCCAGCAGACCTACAGAAGGCACTGAAGCTTTCTTT.

The V and J genes are TRBV7-9 and TRBJ1-4; tentatively, D is TRBD1 (5 bases). V was trimmed by 7 bases and J by 8 bases, leaving 14 bases between them. This CDR3 is built from 13 residues. CDR1 and CDR2 from the germline V gene are SEHNR and FQNEAQ (reference sequence). This CDR3 reads CASNRGVGEKLFF. CDR3 sequence (DNA): TGTGCCAGCAACCGGGGCGTTGGGGAAAAACTGTTTTTT.

This clonotype was seen many times. The chain uses TRBV5-1 and TRBJ1-1; D may be TRBD1 (5 bases). V was trimmed by 4 bases and J by 2 bases, leaving 15 bases between them. The germline V gene encodes CDR1 SGHRS and CDR2 YFSETQ. CDR3 length: 15 amino acids. CDR3 protein: CASSPLGTANTEAFF. The DNA of the CDR3 is TGCGCCAGCAGCCCCCTAGGGACGGCTAACACTGAAGCTTTCTTT.